The next 7 T cell receptor beta chains were all read from a single sample in a study of blood T cell repertoires in COVID-19. Only in-frame clones appear in the TCRdb table, and some are missing; sequencing was by immunoSEQ multiplex PCR. The sample shows approximately 200,000 clones, approximately 87% of them seen only once. Source material: peripheral blood. The receptors shown here come from a woman between 50 and 59 years old with acute or convalescent COVID-19.

This chain connects TRBV9 to TRBJ2-1; 12 bases are a match to TRBD2. The CDR3 runs 15 residues. Germline CDR1 reads SGDLS; CDR2 reads YYNGEE. With V trimmed by 3 bases and J by 9 bases, 7 bases remained unmatched. CDR3 residues: CASSGTSGTGGEQFF. CDR3 bases: TGTGCCAGCAGCGGGACTAGCGGGACGGGTGGTGAGCAGTTCTTC.

The rearrangement links TRBV30 to TRBJ2-7; maybe TRBD1 (5 bases). This CDR3 is 14 amino acids long. V was clipped by 4 bases and J by 3 bases, with 16 bases between them. The germline gives CDR1 GTSNPN, CDR2 SVGIG (reference sequence). CDR3 sequence reads: CAWTRTLGVYEQYF. The CDR3 DNA is TGTGCCTGGACAAGGACGCTAGGGGTCTACGAGCAGTACTTC. The complete variable domain, with remaining parts taken from reference TRBV30 and TRBJ2-7, reads SQTIHQWPATLVQPVGSPLSLECTVEGTSNPNLYWYRQAAGRGLQLLFYSVGIGQISSEVPQNLSASRPQDRQFILSSKKLLLSDSGFYLCAWTRTLGVYEQYFGPGTRLTVT.

J is TRBJ2-4 and V is TRBV6-2 or TRBV6-3; TRBD2 agrees at 8 bases. The ends lost 4 bases at V and 6 bases at J; junction bases unmatched: 8. CDR1 and CDR2 from the germline V gene are MNHEY and SVGEGT. The CDR3 runs to 15 residues. CDR3 protein: CASSSGGGRSNIQYF. CDR3 DNA: TGTGCCAGCAGTTCCGGTGGCGGGAGGTCAAACATTCAGTACTTC.

V and J are TRBV20-1 and TRBJ1-5, with 7 bases that match TRBD1. The V gene end was trimmed by 3 bases and the J gene end by 2 bases; junction bases not matched to a gene: 7. CDR3 length equals 15 residues. From germline, CDR1 is DFQATT and CDR2 SNEGSKA (reference sequence). The CDR3 sequence: CSASPGGVGNQPQHF. CDR3 bases: TGCAGTGCTAGTCCAGGGGGAGTGGGCAATCAGCCCCAGCATTTT.

This clone was detected a few times. The chain uses TRBV12-3 or TRBV12-4 and TRBJ2-5; possible D gene TRBD1, 5 bases. The CDR3 has 13 residues. The germline V and J ends were trimmed by 2 bases and 4 bases, with 8 bases remaining between them. The CDR3: CASSLRGVETQYF. CDR3 nucleotide sequence: TGTGCCAGCAGTTTAAGGGGTGTAGAGACCCAGTACTTC.

This sequence joins TRBV29-1 and TRBJ1-1; the D gene is possibly TRBD1 (6 bases). The CDR3 runs 14 residues. The germline gives CDR1 SQVTM, CDR2 ANQGSEA. V lost 7 bases to trimming and J lost 0 bases, with 15 bases between them. CDR3 bases: TGCAGCGCCCGGAAGGGGGAAATGAACACTGAAGCTTTCTTT. This gives the protein CSARKGEMNTEAFF.

This chain joins TRBV9 and TRBJ2-3, with 9 positions matching TRBD2. This CDR3 comprises 15 residues. Germline CDR1 is SGDLS and CDR2 is YYNGEE. With 3 bases clipped from V and 1 base from J, the junction kept 3 bases outside the gene matches. The CDR3 region is CASSGLAGRTDTQYF. The CDR3, as DNA: TGTGCCAGCAGCGGTCTAGCGGGACGCACAGATACGCAGTATTTT.